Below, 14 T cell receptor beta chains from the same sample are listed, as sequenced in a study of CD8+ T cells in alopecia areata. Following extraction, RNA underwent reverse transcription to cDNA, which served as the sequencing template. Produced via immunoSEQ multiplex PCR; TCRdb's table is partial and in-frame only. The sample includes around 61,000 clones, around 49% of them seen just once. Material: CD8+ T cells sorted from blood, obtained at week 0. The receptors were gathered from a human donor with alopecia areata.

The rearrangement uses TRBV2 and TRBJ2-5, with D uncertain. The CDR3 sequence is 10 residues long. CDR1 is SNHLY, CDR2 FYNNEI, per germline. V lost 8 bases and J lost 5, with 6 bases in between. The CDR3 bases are TGTGCCAGCTGGAGCGAGACCCAGTACTTC. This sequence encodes CASWSETQYF.

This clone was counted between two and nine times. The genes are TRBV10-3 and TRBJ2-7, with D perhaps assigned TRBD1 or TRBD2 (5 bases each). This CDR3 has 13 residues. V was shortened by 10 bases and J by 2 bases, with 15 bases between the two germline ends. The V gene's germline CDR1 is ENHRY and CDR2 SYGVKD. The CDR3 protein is CASRTEGPYEQYF. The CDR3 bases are TGTGCCAGCCGGACCGAGGGGCCCTACGAGCAGTACTTC.

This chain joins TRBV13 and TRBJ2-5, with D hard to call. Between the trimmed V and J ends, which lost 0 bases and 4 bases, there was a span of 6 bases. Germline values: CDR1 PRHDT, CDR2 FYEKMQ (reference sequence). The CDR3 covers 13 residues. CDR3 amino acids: CASSLGPGETQYF. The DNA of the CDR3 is TGTGCCAGCAGCTTAGGACCCGGAGAGACCCAGTACTTC.

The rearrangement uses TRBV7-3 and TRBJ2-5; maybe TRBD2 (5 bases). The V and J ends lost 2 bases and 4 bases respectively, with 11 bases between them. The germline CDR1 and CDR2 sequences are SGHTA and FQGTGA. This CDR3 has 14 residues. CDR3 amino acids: CASSLEPSRETQYF. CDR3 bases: TGTGCCAGCAGCTTAGAACCTAGCCGAGAGACCCAGTACTTC.

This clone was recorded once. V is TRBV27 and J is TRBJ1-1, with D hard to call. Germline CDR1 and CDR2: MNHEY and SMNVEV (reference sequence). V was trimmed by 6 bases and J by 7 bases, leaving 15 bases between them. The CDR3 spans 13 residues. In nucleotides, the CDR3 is TGTGCCAGCAGCCTGGTAGTGATGGGTGAAGCTTTCTTT. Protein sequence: CASSLVVMGEAFF.

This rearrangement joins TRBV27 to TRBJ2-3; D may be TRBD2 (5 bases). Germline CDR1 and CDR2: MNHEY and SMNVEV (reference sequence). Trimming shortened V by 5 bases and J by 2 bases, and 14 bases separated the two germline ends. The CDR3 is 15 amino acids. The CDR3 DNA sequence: TGTGCCAGCAGTCCCCGGCGGGTAGACACAGATACGCAGTATTTT. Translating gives CASSPRRVDTDTQYF.

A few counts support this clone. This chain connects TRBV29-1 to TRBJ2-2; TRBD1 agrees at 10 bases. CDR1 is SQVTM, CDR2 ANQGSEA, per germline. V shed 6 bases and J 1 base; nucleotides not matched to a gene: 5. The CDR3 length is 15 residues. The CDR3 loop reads CSVPGQGVNTGELFF. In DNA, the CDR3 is TGCAGCGTACCCGGACAGGGGGTGAACACCGGGGAGCTGTTTTTT.

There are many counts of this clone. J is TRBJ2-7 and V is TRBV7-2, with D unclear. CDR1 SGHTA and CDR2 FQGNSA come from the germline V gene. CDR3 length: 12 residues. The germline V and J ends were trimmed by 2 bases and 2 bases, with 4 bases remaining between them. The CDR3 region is CASSLRPYEQYF. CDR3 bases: TGTGCCAGCAGCTTAAGACCCTACGAGCAGTACTTC.

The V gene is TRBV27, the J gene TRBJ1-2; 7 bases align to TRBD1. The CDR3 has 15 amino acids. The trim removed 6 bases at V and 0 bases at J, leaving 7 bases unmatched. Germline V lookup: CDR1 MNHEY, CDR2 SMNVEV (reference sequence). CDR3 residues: CASRTDRNANYGYTF. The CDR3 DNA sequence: TGTGCCAGCAGAACGGACAGGAATGCTAACTATGGCTACACCTTC.

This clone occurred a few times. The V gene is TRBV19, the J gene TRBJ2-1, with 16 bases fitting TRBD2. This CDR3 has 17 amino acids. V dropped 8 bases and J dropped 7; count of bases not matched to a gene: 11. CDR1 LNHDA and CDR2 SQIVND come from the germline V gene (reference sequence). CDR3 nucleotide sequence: TGTGCCAGTGCCGGGACTAGCGGGAGGGGAGGGGGGAATGAGCAGTTCTTC. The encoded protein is CASAGTSGRGGGNEQFF.

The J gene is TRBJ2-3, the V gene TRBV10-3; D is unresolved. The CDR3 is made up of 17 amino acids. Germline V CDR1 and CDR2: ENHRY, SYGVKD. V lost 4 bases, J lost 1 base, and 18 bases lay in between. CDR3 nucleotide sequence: TGTGCCATCAGTGTAGAGACAAATGATGGGGGCACAGATACGCAGTATTTT. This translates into CAISVETNDGGTDTQYF.

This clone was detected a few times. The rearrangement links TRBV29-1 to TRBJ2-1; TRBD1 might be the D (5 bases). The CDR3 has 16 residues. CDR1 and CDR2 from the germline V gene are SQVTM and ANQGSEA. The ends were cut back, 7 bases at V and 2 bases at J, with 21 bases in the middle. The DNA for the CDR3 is TGCAGCGACCAGCTCCCCAGGGTCTTGGCCTACAATGAGCAGTTCTTC. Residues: CSDQLPRVLAYNEQFF.

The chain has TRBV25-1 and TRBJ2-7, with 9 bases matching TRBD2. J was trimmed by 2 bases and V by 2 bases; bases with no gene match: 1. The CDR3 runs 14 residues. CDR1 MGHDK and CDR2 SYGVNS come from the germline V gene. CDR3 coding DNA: TGTGCCAGCAGTGAAAGCGGGGGGACCTACGAGCAGTACTTC. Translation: CASSESGGTYEQYF.

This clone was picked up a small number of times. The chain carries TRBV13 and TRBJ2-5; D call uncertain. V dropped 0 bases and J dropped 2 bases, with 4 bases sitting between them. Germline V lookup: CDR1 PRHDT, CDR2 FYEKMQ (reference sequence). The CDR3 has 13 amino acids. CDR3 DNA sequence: TGTGCCAGCAGCTTAGGGATACAAGAGACCCAGTACTTC. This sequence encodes CASSLGIQETQYF.